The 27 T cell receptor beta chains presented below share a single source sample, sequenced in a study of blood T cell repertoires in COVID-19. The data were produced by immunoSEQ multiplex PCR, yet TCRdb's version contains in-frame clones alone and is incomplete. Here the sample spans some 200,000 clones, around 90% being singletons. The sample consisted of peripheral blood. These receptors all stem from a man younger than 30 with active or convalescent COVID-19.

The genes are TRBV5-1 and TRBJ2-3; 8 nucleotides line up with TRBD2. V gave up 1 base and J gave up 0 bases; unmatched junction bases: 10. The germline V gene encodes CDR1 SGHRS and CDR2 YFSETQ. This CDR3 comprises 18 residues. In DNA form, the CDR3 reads TGCGCCAGCAGCTTGAGGGTAGCGGGAATGAGGAGCACAGATACGCAGTATTTT. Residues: CASSLRVAGMRSTDTQYF.

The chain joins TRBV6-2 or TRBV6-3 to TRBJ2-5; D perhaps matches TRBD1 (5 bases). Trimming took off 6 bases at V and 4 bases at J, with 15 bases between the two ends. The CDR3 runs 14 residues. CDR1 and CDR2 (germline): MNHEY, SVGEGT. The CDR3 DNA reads TGTGCCAGCAGCGACAGTTTTTTCCGAGAGACCCAGTACTTC. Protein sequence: CASSDSFFRETQYF.

The CDR3 nucleotides read TGTGCCAGCAGCCTAAGGGGAGGGCCGTCCTCCGGGGAGCTGTTTTTT. Translating gives CASSLRGGPSSGELFF. The rearrangement uses TRBV7-2 and TRBJ2-2, with 7 bases fitting TRBD2. The CDR3 loop spans 16 amino acids. V dropped 5 bases and J dropped 6; count of bases not matched to a gene: 12. CDR1 is SGHTA, CDR2 FQGNSA, per germline.

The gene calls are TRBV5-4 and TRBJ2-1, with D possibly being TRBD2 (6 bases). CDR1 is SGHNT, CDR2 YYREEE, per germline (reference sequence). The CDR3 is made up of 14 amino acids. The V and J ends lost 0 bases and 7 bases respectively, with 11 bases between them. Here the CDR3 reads CASSLARGTNEQFF. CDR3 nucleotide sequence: TGTGCCAGCAGCTTGGCGCGGGGTACGAATGAGCAGTTCTTC.

This CDR3 reads CASSQQGGDTGELFF. As DNA, the CDR3 is TGCGCCAGCTCTCAACAGGGGGGGGACACCGGGGAGCTGTTTTTT. V usage is TRBV10-1 and J usage is TRBJ2-2; D might be TRBD1 (8 bases). V was trimmed by 8 bases and J by 3 bases, leaving 16 bases between them. The CDR3 is 15 residues long. CDR1 and CDR2 from the germline V gene are WNHNN and SYGVQD (reference sequence).

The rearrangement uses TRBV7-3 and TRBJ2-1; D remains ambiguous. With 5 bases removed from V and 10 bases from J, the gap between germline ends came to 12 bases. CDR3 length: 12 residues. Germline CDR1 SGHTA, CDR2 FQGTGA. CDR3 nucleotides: TGTGCCAGCAGCCCCCCTTTACGGGAGCAGTTCTTC. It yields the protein CASSPPLREQFF.

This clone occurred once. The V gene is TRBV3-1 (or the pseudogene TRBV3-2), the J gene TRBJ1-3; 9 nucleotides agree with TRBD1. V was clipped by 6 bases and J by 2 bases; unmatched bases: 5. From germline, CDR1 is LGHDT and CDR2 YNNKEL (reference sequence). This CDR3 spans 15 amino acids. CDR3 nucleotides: TGTGCCAGCAGTCCAAGGGACAGGGCTGGAAACACCATATATTTT. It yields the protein CASSPRDRAGNTIYF.

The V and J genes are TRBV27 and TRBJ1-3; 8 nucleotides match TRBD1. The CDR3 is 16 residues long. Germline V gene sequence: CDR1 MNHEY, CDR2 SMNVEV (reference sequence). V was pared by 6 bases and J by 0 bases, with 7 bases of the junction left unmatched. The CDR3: CASSAFGQGSGNTIYF. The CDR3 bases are TGTGCCAGCAGCGCGTTCGGACAGGGCTCTGGAAACACCATATATTTT.

The CDR3 nucleotides read TGTGCCAGCTCACCAGTGCAGGGGCAGTATAGCAATCAGCCCCAGCATTTT. Protein: CASSPVQGQYSNQPQHF. The chain couples TRBV18 to TRBJ1-5; TRBD1 might be the D (6 bases). V was cut by 2 bases and J by 0 bases, with 14 bases left in between. This CDR3 is 17 amino acids long. Germline-derived CDR1 and CDR2 are KGHSH and LQKENI.

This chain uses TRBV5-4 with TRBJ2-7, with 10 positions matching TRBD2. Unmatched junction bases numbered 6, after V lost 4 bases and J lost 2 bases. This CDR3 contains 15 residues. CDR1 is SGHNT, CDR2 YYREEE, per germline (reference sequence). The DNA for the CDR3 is TGTGCCAGCAGCCGCGAGCGGGGGGGAACCTACGAGCAGTACTTC. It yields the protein CASSRERGGTYEQYF.

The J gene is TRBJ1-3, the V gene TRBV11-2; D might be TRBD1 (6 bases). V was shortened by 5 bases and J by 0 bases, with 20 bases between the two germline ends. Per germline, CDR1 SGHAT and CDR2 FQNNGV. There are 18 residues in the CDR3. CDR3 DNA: TGTGCCAGCAGCCCCGAGGCAGGGGCGATCAACTCTGGAAACACCATATATTTT. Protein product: CASSPEAGAINSGNTIYF.

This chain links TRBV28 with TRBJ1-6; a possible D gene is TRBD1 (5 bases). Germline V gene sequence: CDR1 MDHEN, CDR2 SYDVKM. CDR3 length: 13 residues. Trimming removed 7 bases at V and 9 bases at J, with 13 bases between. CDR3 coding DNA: TGTGCCAGCAAAACAGGCGCGTTTTCACCCCTCCACTTT. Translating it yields CASKTGAFSPLHF.

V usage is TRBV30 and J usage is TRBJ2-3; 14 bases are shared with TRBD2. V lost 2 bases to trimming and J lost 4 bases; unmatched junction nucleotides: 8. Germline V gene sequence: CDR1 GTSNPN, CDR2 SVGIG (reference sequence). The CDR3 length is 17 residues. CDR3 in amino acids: CAWSPRPTSGRADTQYF. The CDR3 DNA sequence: TGTGCCTGGAGTCCCCGACCGACTAGCGGGAGGGCAGATACGCAGTATTTT.

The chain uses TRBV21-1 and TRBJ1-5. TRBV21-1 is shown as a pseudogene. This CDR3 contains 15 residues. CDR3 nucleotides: TGTGCCAGCAGCAAATCGGAGAGAGGGAATCAGCCCCAGCATTTT. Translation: CASSKSERGNQPQHF.

The CDR3 bases are TGTGCCAGCAACGGCGGTCAGGGCTCGAACTATGGCTACACCTTC. Protein: CASNGGQGSNYGYTF. The V gene is TRBV27, the J gene TRBJ1-2; D might be TRBD1 (5 bases). The CDR3 totals 15 residues. From germline, CDR1 is MNHEY and CDR2 SMNVEV (reference sequence). V lost 7 bases to trimming and J lost 2 bases, with 17 bases between them.

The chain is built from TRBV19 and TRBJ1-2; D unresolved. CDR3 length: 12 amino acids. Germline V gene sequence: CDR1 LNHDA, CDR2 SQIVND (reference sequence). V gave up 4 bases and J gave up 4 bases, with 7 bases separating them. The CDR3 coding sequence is TGTGCCAGTAGTAACACAGTCTATGGCTACACCTTC. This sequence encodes CASSNTVYGYTF.

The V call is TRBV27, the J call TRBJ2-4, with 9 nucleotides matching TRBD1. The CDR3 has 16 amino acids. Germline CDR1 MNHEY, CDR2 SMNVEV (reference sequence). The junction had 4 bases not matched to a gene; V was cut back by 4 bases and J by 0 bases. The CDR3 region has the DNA TGTGCCAGCAGTTCGGGACAGGGTAAAGCCAAAAACATTCAGTACTTC. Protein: CASSSGQGKAKNIQYF.

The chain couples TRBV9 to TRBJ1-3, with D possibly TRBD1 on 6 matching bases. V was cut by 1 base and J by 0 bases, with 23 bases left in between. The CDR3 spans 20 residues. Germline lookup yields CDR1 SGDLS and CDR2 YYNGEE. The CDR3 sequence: CASSVQADQGPGTSGNTIYF. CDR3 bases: TGTGCCAGCAGCGTACAGGCCGACCAGGGGCCCGGGACCTCTGGAAACACCATATATTTT. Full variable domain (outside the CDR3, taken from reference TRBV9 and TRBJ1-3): DSGVTQTPKHLITATGQRVTLRCSPRSGDLSVYWYQQSLDQGLQFLIQYYNGEERAKGNILERFSAQQFPDLHSELNLSSLELGDSALYFCASSVQADQGPGTSGNTIYFGEGSWLTVV.

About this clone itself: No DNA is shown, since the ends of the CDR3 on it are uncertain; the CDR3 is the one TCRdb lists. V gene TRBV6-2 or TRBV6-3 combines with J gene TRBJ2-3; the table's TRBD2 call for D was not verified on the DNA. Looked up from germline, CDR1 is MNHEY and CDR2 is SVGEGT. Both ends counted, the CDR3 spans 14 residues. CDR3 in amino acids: CASSFGPGSQGGYF.

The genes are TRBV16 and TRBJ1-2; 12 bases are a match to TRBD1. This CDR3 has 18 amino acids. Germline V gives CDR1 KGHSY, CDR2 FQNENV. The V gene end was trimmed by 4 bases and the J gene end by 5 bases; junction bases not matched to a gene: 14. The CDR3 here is CASSLNQLGTGGEYGYTF. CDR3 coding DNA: TGTGCCAGCAGCCTCAACCAGCTCGGGACAGGGGGCGAGTATGGCTACACCTTC.

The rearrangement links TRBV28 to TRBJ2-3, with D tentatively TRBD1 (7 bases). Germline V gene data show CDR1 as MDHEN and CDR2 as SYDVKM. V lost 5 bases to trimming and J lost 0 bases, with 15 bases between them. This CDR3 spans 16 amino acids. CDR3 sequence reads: CASSPQGGLSTDTQYF. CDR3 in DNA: TGTGCCAGCAGTCCCCAGGGGGGTCTCAGCACAGATACGCAGTATTTT.

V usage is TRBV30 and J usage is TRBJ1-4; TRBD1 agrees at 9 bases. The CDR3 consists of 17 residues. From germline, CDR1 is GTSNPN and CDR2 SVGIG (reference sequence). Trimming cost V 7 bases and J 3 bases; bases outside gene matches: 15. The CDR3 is CAFLLRDRVEANEKLFF. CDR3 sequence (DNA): TGTGCCTTTTTACTTAGGGACAGGGTGGAGGCTAATGAAAAACTGTTTTTT.

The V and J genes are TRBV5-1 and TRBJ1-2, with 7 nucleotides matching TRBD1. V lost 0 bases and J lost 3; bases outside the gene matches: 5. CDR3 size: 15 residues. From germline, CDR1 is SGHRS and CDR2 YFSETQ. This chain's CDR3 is CASSLAGTDDYGYTF. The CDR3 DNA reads TGCGCCAGCAGCTTGGCCGGGACAGACGACTATGGCTACACCTTC.

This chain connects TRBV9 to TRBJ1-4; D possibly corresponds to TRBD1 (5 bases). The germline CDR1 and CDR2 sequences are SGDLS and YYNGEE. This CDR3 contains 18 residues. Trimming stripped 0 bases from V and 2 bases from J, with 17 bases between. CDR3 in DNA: TGTGCCAGCAGCGTAGCCCCTGGAGCAGACAGTACTAATGAAAAACTGTTTTTT. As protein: CASSVAPGADSTNEKLFF.

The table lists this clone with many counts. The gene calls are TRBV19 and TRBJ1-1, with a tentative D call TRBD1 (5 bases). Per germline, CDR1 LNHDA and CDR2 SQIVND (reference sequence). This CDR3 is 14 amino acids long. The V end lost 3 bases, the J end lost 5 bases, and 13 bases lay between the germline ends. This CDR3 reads CASSINSRDTEAFF. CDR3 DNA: TGTGCCAGTAGTATTAATTCCAGGGATACTGAAGCTTTCTTT.

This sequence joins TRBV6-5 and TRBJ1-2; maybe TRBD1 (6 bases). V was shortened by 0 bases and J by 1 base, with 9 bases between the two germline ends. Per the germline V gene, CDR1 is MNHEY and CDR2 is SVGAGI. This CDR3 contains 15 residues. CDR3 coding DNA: TGTGCCAGCAGTTACTCGGGACACGGTAACTATGGCTACACCTTC. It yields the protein CASSYSGHGNYGYTF.

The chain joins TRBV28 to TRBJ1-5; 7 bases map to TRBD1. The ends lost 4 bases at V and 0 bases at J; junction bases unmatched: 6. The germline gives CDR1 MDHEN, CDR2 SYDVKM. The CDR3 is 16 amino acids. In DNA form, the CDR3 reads TGTGCCAGCAGTTCCCAGGGACAGCATAGCAATCAGCCCCAGCATTTT. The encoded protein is CASSSQGQHSNQPQHF. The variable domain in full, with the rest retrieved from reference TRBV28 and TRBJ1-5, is DVKVTQSSRYLVKRTGEKVFLECVQDMDHENMFWYRQDPGLGLRLIYFSYDVKMKEKGDIPEGYSVSREKKERFSLILESASTNQTSMYLCASSSQGQHSNQPQHFGDGTRLSIL.